Detailed here is one T cell receptor (beta chain). Antigen unknown. Germline assignment: CDR1 MGHDK and CDR2 SYGVNS. This CDR3 is built from 15 residues. V lost 3 bases and J 3 bases, leaving 9 bases between the germline ends. The data originate from a study of T cell responses to AZD1222 COVID-19 vaccine. Study-level findings and limits: Along spike, vaccine-associated CD4 TCRs were found throughout, with dominance at 160-218 and 743-854. A mostly white British donor set with more females was recruited, and clonal diversity was possibly underestimated.

Clones were read by immunoSEQ multiplex PCR, and TCRdb kept only the in-frame ones, dropping some. This table holds about 150,000 clones, about nine tenths found once. Pooling covered second doses at about 4 or about 12 weeks. The chain carries TRBV25-1 and TRBJ1-6; D call uncertain. Sample: peripheral blood, taken 28 days after the second AZD1222 dose. This clonotype was sampled from an adult who received the AZD1222 COVID-19 vaccine. CDR3 sequence reads: CASSEASFYNSPLHF. CDR3 nucleotide sequence: TGTGCCAGCAGTGAGGCCAGTTTCTATAATTCACCCCTCCACTTT.